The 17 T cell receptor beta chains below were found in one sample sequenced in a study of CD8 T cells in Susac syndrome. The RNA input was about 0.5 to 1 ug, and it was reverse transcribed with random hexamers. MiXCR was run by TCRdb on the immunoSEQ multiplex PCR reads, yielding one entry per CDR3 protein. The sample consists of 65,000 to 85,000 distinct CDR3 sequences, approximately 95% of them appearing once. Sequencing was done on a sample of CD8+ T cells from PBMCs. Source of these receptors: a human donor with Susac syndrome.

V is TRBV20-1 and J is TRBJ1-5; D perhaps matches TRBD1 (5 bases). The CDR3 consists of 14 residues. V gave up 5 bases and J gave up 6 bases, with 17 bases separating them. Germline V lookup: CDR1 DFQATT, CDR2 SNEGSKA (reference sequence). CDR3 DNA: TGCAGTGCTGGGGGGAGGGAACTTGGTCAGCCCCAGCATTTT. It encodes CSAGGRELGQPQHF.

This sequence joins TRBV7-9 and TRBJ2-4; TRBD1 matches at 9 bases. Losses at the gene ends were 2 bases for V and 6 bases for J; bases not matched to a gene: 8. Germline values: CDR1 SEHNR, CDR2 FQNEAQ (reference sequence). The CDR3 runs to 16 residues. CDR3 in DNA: TGTGCCAGCAGCTTATACACAGGGGGCGGAGGAAACATTCAGTACTTC. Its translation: CASSLYTGGGGNIQYF.

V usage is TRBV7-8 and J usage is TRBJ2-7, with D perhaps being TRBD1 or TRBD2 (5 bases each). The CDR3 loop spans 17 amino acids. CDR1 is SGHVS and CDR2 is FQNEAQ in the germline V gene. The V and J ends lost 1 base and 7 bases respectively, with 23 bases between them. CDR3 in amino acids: CASSLEFRGRLSMEQYF. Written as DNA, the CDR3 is TGTGCCAGCAGCTTAGAGTTCCGGGGCCGGCTTTCAATGGAGCAGTACTTC.

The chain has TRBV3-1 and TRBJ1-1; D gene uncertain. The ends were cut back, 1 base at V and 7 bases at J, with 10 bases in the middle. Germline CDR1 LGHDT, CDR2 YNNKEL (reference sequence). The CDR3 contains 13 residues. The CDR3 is CASSQGELDEAFF. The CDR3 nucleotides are TGTGCCAGCAGCCAAGGGGAGTTGGATGAAGCTTTCTTT.

The CDR3, as DNA: TGTGCCTGGAGTGTACGCGTCCTTTCACCCCTCCACTTT. Protein product: CAWSVRVLSPLHF. This chain joins TRBV30 and TRBJ1-6; no definite D call. The ends were cut back, 0 bases at V and 9 bases at J, with 9 bases in the middle. The CDR3 consists of 13 residues. CDR1 is GTSNPN, CDR2 SVGIG, per germline (reference sequence).

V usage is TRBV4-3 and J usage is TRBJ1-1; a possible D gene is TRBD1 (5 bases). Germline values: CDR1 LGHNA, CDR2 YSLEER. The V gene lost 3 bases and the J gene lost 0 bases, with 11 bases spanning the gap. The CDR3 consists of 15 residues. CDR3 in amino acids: CASSQNGGVNTEAFF. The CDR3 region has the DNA TGCGCCAGCAGCCAGAATGGGGGGGTGAACACTGAAGCTTTCTTT.

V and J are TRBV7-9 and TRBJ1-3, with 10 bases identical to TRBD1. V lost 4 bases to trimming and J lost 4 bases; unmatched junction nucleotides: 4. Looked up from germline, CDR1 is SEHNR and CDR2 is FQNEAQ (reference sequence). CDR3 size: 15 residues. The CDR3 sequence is CASSWGQGIGNTIYF. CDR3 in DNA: TGTGCCAGCAGCTGGGGACAGGGGATCGGAAACACCATATATTTT.

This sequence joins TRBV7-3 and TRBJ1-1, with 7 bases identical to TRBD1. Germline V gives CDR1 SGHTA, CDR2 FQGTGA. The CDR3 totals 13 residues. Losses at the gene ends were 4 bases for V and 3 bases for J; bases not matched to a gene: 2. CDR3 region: CASSWTGDTEAFF. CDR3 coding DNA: TGTGCCAGCAGCTGGACAGGTGACACTGAAGCTTTCTTT.

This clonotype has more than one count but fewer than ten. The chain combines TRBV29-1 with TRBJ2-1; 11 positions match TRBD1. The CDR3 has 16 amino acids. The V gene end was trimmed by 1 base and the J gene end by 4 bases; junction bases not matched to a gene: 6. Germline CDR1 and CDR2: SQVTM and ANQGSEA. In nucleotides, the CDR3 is TGCAGCGTTGAAGGGGGGACAGGGGGTTTTTACAATGAGCAGTTCTTC. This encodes CSVEGGTGGFYNEQFF.

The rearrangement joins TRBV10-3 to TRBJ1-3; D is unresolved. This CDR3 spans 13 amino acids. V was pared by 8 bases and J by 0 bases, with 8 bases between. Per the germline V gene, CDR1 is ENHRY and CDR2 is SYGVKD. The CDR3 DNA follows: TGTGCCATCGGGGAGGGCTCTGGAAACACCATATATTTT. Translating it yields CAIGEGSGNTIYF.

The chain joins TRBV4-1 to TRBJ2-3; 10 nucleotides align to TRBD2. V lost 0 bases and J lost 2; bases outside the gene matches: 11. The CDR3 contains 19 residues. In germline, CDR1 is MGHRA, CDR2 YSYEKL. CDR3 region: CASSQDKRGGLYYTDTQYF. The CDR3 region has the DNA TGCGCCAGCAGCCAAGATAAGCGGGGGGGCCTCTACTACACAGATACGCAGTATTTT.

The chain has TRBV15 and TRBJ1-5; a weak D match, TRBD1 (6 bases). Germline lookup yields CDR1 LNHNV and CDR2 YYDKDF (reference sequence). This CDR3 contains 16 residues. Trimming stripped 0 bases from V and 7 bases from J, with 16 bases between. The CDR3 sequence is CATSRDRGGVEQPQHF. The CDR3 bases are TGTGCCACCAGCAGAGATAGGGGGGGGGTCGAGCAGCCCCAGCATTTT.

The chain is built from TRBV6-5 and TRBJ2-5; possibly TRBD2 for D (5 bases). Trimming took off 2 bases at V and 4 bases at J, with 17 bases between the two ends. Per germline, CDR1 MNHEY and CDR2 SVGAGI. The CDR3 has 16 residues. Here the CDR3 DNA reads TGTGCCAGCAGTTACCGGCCTCGGGGATCAATAGAGACCCAGTACTTC. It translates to CASSYRPRGSIETQYF.

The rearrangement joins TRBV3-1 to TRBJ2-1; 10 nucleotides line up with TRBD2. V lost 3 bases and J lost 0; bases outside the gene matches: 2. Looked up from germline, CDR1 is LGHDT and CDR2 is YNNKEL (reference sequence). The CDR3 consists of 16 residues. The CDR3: CASSQGLATSYNEQFF. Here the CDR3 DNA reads TGTGCCAGCAGCCAGGGACTAGCGACCTCCTACAATGAGCAGTTCTTC.

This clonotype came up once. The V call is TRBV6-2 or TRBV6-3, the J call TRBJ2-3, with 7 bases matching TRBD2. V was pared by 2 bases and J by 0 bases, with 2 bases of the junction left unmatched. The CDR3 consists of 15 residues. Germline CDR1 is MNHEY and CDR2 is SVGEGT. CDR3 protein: CASSYAGRSTDTQYF. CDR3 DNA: TGTGCCAGCAGTTACGCCGGGAGGAGCACAGATACGCAGTATTTT.

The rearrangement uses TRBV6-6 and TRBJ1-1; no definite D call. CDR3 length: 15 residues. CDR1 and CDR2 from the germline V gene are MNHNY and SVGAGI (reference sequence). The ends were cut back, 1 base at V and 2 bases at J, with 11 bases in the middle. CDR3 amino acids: CASSYFLRDNTEAFF. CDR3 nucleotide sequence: TGTGCCAGCAGTTACTTTCTCCGGGATAACACTGAAGCTTTCTTT.

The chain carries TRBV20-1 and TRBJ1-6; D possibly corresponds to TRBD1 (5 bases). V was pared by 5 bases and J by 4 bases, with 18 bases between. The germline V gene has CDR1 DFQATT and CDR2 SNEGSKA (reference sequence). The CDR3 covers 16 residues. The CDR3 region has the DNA TGCAGTGCTCCCGGAGGGGTCCCGGGATATAATTCACCCCTCCACTTT. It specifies CSAPGGVPGYNSPLHF.